This is a list of T cell receptor beta chains from one sample in a study of beta chain features in type 1 diabetes. The repertoire was sequenced with immunoSEQ multiplex PCR; TCRdb's copy has only in-frame clones and lacks some. The table lists about 620,000 clones, around 15% of them singletons, with 0.07% to 0.095% in the top ten. Sequencing was done on a sample of naive CD4+ T cells from blood. The origin of the receptors is a man younger than 35 in good health. Each CDR3 is given with its conserved first and last residue. Each record gives: clone size, J gene, D gene, V gene, CDR3 DNA, CDR3 protein. D genes are given only for firm matches. Expanded clones are given a class, and other clones once, few, many or no size at all.

NA TRBJ1-2 TRBD1 TRBV27 TGTGCCAGCAGTTTTCACGGGACAGGGGTTGGTGCTGGCTACACCTTC CASSFHGTGVGAGYTF
NA TRBJ2-6 NA TRBV10-3 TGTGCCATCAGTTCAGAAACCTCTGGGGCCAACGTCCTGACTTTC CAISSETSGANVLTF
NA TRBJ2-3 TRBD2 TRBV27 TGTGCCAGCAGTCCCCCTAGGGGACTAGCGGGCACAGATACGCAGTATTTT CASSPPRGLAGTDTQYF
few TRBJ2-1 TRBD1 TRBV19 TGTGCCAGTAGAACCCGACAGGGGCTCTACAATGAGCAGTTCTTC CASRTRQGLYNEQFF
few TRBJ1-2 NA TRBV9 TGTGCCAGCAGCCCCCAGGGGCCGTATGGCTACACCTTC CASSPQGPYGYTF
few TRBJ1-2 NA TRBV28 TGTGCCAGCAGTTCCTTCAGTCTTGGCTACACCTTC CASSSFSLGYTF
few TRBJ2-7 TRBD1 TRBV18 TGTGCCAGCTCACCAAGGCTCGACAGGGTTTCCTACGAGCAGTACTTC CASSPRLDRVSYEQYF
few TRBJ1-1 TRBD1 TRBV11-1 TGTGCCAGCAGCCCGCAGGGGGACACTGAAGCTTTCTTT CASSPQGDTEAFF
few TRBJ1-4 NA TRBV23-1 TGCGCCAGCAGTCAATTGACTCCCAATGAAAAACTGTTTTTT CASSQLTPNEKLFF
few TRBJ1-1 TRBD1 TRBV15 TGTGCCACCAGCCGCGGACAGGTCGGGGCAGCTTTCTTT CATSRGQVGAAFF
few TRBJ2-7 TRBD2 TRBV5-6 TGTGCCAGCAGCTTGGTGTCGGGAGGTTCCTACGAGCAGTACTTC CASSLVSGGSYEQYF
NA TRBJ2-1 NA TRBV23-1 TGCGCCAGCAGTCCTCGGGGGGCAGAAGGAGCCTACAATGAGCAGTTCTTC CASSPRGAEGAYNEQFF
NA TRBJ2-1 NA TRBV7-3 TGTGCCAGCAGCTTAGCCAGGGACTACAATGAGCAGTTCTTC CASSLARDYNEQFF
few TRBJ1-2 NA TRBV28 TGTGCCAGCACCCCCGGGCCCTATGGCTACACCTTC CASTPGPYGYTF
few TRBJ1-1 NA TRBV7-3 TGTGCCAGCAGCTTAAGGATGAACACTGAAGCTTTCTTT CASSLRMNTEAFF
few TRBJ1-6 NA TRBV20-1 TGCAGTGCCTTGGGAAATTCACCCCTCCACTTT CSALGNSPLHF
few TRBJ1-5 NA TRBV7-9 TGTGCCAGCGAGGAGGGTGGGGATCAGCCCCAGCATTTT CASEEGGDQPQHF
few TRBJ2-3 TRBD1 TRBV4-3 TGCGCCAGCAGCCAAGATTTGGGACAGGGGGCATATACGCAGTATTTT CASSQDLGQGAYTQYF
NA TRBJ2-2 NA TRBV7-2 TGTGCCAGCAGCTTTGGACAGAGCAACACCGGGGAGCTGTTTTTT CASSFGQSNTGELFF
NA TRBJ1-2 NA TRBV9 TGTGCCAGCAGCGGGGTCGGCTACACCTTC CASSGVGYTF
few TRBJ1-5 NA TRBV18 TGTGCCAGCTCACCACCCGGGACACTGGGTAGCAATCAGCCCCAGCATTTT CASSPPGTLGSNQPQHF